These 3 T cell receptor beta chains were sequenced from one sample in a study of cytomegalovirus exposure and HLA in healthy donors. Use of 60 Vbeta and 13 Jbeta primers characterized the PCR. Assay: immunoSEQ multiplex PCR; the TCRdb copy retains only in-frame clones and omits some. The table includes roughly 150,000 clones, approximately 85% detected once. The sequenced material came from PBMCs. These receptors were obtained from a young man in good health and CMV-seropositive.

The chain couples TRBV10-1 to TRBJ1-2, with 9 positions matching TRBD1. This CDR3 has 15 amino acids. CDR1 and CDR2 from the germline V gene are WNHNN and SYGVQD (reference sequence). Losses at the gene ends were 5 bases for V and 7 bases for J; bases not matched to a gene: 11. CDR3 nucleotide sequence: TGCGCCAGCAGTCCCGGGACAGGGCTGTTCGGTGGCTACACCTTC. As protein: CASSPGTGLFGGYTF.

This clone has a handful of counts. The genes are TRBV5-1 and TRBJ1-1; D unresolved. CDR3 size: 14 residues. Germline CDR1 is SGHRS and CDR2 is YFSETQ. Trimming left V 7 bases short and J 4 bases short, with 17 bases between. The CDR3 DNA is TGCGCCAGCTCAGTCGAAGCCTCGGGCACTGAAGCTTTCTTT. As protein: CASSVEASGTEAFF. Using reference TRBV5-1 and TRBJ1-1 for the parts outside the CDR3, the full variable domain is KAGVTQTPRYLIKTRGQQVTLSCSPISGHRSVSWYQQTPGQGLQFLFEYFSETQRNKGNFPGRFSGRQFSNSRSEMNVSTLELGDSALYLCASSVEASGTEAFFGQGTRLTVV.

J is TRBJ2-3 and V is TRBV5-1; D ambiguous. The CDR3 has 14 residues. Germline-derived CDR1 and CDR2 are SGHRS and YFSETQ. V lost 0 bases and J lost 2, with 7 bases in between. The CDR3 loop reads CASSLETDTDTQYF. The CDR3 DNA follows: TGCGCCAGCAGCTTGGAGACTGACACAGATACGCAGTATTTT. The full variable domain, its missing parts supplied by reference TRBV5-1 and TRBJ2-3, is KAGVTQTPRYLIKTRGQQVTLSCSPISGHRSVSWYQQTPGQGLQFLFEYFSETQRNKGNFPGRFSGRQFSNSRSEMNVSTLELGDSALYLCASSLETDTDTQYFGPGTRLTVL.